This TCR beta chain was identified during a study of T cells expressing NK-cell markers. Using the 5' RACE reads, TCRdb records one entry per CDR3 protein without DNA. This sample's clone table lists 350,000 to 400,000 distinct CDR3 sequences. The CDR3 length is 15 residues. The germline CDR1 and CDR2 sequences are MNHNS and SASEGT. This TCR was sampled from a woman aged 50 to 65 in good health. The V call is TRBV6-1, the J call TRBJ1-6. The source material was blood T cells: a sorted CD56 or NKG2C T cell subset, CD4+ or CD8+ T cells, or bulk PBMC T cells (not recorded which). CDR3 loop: CASSEVGATLSPLHF.